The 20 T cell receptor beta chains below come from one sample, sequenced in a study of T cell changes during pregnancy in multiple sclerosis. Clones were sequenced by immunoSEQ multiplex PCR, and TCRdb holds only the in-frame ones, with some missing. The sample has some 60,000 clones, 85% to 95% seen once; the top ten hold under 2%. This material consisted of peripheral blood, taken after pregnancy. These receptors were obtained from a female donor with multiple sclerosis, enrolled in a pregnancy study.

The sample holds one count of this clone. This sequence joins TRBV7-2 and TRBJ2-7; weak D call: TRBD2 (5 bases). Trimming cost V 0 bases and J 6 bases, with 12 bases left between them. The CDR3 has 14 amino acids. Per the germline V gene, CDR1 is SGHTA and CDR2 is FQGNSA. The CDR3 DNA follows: TGTGCCAGCAGCTTAGCGGTCTCTGAGGGCGAGCAGTACTTC. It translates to CASSLAVSEGEQYF.

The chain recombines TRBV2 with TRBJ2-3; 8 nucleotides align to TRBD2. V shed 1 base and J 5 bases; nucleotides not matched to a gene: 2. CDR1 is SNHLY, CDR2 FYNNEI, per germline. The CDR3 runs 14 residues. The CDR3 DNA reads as TGTGCCAGCAGTGAAGGTCTAGCGGGAGATACGCAGTATTTT. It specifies CASSEGLAGDTQYF.

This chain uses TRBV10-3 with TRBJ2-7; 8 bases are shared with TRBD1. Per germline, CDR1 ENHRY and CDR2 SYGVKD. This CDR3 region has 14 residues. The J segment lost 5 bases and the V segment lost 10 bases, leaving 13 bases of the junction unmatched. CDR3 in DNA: TGTGCCAGTAAAGGTGAGACAGGGGTCCACGAGCAGTACTTC. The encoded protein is CASKGETGVHEQYF.

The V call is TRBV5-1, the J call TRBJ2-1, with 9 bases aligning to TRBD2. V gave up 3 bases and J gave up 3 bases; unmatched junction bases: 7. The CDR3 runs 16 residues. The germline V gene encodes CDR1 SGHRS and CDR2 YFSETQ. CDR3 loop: CASSSSSGRIYNEQFF. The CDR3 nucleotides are TGCGCCAGCAGCTCGAGTAGCGGGAGAATCTACAATGAGCAGTTCTTC.

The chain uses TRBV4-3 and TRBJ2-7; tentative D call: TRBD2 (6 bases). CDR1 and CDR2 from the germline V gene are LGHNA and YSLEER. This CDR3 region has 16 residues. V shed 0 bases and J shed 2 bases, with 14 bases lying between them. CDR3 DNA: TGCGCCAGCAGCCAAGATGGCGGGCGGGGCCCCTACGAGCAGTACTTC. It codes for CASSQDGGRGPYEQYF.

The CDR3 nucleotides are TGTGCCAGCGGGACAGGGGAGGTTAATGAGCAGTTCTTC. This sequence encodes CASGTGEVNEQFF. The chain carries TRBV27 and TRBJ2-1; 10 bases map to TRBD1. CDR3 length equals 13 residues. Germline V gene sequence: CDR1 MNHEY, CDR2 SMNVEV (reference sequence). The J segment lost 7 bases and the V segment lost 8 bases, leaving 5 bases of the junction unmatched.

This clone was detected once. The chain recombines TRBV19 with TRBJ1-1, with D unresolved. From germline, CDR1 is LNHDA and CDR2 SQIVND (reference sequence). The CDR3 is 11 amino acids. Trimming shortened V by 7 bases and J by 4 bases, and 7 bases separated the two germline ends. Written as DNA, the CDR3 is TGTGCCAGTATATTTAGCACTGAAGCTTTCTTT. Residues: CASIFSTEAFF.

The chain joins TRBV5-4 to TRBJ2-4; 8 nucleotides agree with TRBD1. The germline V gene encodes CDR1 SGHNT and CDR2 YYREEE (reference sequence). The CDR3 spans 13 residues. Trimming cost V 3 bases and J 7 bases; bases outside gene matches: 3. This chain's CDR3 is CASSSGGRNIQYF. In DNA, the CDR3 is TGTGCCAGCAGCTCAGGGGGCAGGAACATTCAGTACTTC. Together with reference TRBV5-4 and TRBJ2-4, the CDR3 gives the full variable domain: ETGVTQSPTHLIKTRGQQVTLRCSSQSGHNTVSWYQQALGQGPQFIFQYYREEENGRGNFPPRFSGLQFPNYSSELNVNALELDDSALYLCASSSGGRNIQYFGAGTRLSVL.

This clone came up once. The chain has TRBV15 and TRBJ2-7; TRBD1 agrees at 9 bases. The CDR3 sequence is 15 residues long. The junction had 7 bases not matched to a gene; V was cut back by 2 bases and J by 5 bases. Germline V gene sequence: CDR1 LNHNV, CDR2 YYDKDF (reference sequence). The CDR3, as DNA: TGTGCCACCAGCAGAACGGGACAGGGCGGCCACGAGCAGTACTTC. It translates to CATSRTGQGGHEQYF.

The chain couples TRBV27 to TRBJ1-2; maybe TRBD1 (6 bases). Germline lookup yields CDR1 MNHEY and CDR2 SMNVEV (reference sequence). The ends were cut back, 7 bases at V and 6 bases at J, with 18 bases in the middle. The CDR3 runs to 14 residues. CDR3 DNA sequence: TGTGCCAGCAAGCCAACAGGGCCTGTCGATGGCTACACCTTC. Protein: CASKPTGPVDGYTF.

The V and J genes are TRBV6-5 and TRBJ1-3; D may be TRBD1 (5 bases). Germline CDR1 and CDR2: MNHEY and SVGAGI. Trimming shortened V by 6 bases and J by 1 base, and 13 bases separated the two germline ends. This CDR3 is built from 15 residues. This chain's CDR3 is CASSLGGKSGNTIYF. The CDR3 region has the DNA TGTGCCAGCAGCCTTGGGGGGAAGTCTGGAAACACCATATATTTT.

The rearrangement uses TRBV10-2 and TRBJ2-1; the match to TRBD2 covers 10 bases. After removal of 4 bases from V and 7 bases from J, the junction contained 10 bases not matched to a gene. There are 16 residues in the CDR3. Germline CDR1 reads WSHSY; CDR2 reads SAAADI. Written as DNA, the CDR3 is TGCGCCAGCAGTGCCGTTGGTAGCGGGAGGAAAAATGAGCAGTTCTTC. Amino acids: CASSAVGSGRKNEQFF.

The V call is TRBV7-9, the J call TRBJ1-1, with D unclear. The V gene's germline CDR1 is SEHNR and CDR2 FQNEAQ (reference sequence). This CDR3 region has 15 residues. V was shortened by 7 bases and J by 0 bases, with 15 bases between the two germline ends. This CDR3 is CASILTPEMNTEAFF. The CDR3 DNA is TGTGCCAGCATCCTAACCCCGGAGATGAACACTGAAGCTTTCTTT.

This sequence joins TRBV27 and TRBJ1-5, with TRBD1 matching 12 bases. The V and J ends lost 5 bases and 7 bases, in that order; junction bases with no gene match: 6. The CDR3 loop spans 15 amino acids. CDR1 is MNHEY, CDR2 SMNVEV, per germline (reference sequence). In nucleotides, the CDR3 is TGTGCCAGCAGTACAGGGACAGGGGGCGTCCAGCCCCAGCATTTT. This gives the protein CASSTGTGGVQPQHF.

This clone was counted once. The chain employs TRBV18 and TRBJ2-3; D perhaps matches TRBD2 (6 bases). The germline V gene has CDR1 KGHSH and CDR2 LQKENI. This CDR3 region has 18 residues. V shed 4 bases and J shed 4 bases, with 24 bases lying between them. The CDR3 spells CASSLRGGDGGGADTQYF. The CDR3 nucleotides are TGTGCCAGCTCACTCCGTGGGGGTGATGGCGGAGGGGCAGATACGCAGTATTTT.

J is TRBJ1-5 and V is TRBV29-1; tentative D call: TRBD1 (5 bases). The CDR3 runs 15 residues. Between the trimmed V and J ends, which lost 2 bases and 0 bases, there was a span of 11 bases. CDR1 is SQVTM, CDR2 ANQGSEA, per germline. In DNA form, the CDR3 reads TGCAGCGTTGAATTTTTACAGGTTAGCAATCAGCCCCAGCATTTT. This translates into CSVEFLQVSNQPQHF.

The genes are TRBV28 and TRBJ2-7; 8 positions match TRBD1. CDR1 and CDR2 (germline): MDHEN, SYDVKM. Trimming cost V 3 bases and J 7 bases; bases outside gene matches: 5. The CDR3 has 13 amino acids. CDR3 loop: CASSLQGAQEQYF. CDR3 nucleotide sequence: TGTGCCAGCAGTTTGCAGGGGGCGCAAGAGCAGTACTTC.

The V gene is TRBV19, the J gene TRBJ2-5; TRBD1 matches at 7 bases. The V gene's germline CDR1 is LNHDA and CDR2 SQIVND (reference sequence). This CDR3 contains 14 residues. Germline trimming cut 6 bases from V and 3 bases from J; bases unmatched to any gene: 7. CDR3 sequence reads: CASRSTGTEETQYF. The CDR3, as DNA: TGTGCCAGTAGGAGTACCGGGACAGAAGAGACCCAGTACTTC.

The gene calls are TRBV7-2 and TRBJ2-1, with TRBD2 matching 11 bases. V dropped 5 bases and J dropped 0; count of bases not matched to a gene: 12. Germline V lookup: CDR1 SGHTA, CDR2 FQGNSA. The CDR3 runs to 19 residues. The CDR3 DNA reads TGTGCCAGCAGCAACACCGGGACTAGCGGCCGCCTCTCCTACAATGAGCAGTTCTTC. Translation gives CASSNTGTSGRLSYNEQFF. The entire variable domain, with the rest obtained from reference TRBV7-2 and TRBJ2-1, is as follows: GAGVSQSPSNKVTEKGKDVELRCDPISGHTALYWYRQSLGQGLEFLIYFQGNSAPDKSGLPSDRFSAERTGGSVSTLTIQRTQQEDSAVYLCASSNTGTSGRLSYNEQFFGPGTRLTVL.

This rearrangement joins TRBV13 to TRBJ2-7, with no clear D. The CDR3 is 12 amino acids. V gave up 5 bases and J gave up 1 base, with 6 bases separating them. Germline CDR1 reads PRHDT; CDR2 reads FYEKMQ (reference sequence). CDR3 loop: CASSPLSYEQYF. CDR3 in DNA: TGTGCCAGCAGCCCCCTGTCCTACGAGCAGTACTTC. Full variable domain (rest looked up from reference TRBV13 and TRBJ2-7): AAGVIQSPRHLIKEKRETATLKCYPIPRHDTVYWYQQGPGQDPQFLISFYEKMQSDKGSIPDRFSAQQFSDYHSELNMSSLELGDSALYFCASSPLSYEQYFGPGTRLTVT.